The entry below describes one T cell receptor beta chain. Antigen unknown. Template material for amplifying TCR beta CDR3 regions consisted of RNA transcripts. HTBI primers were used for first-round RT-PCR of the TCR CDR3. TCRdb fed the multiplex PCR reads into MiXCR, producing one record per CDR3 protein. The data contain roughly 500,000 distinct CDR3 sequences, approximately 25% of them singletons. This sample stems from a study of T cells in Graves' hyperthyroidism and ophthalmopathy. Study in general: Peripheral blood draws took place at initial diagnosis, ahead of any treatment.

Study conclusions and caveats: Most clonotypes expanded in the thyroid (above 0.001) were also present in blood.

What was sequenced was blood. The receptor was isolated from a woman aged 30 to 39 with Graves' ophthalmopathy.

As DNA, the CDR3 is TGCGCCAGCAGCCGGGCCCCTGGGCAGCAGTCTGGAAACACCATATATTTT. Translated, it gives CASSRAPGQQSGNTIYF. V and J are TRBV4-1 and TRBJ1-3, with D uncertain. Germline CDR1 is MGHRA and CDR2 is YSYEKL. The CDR3 extends over 17 amino acids. Trimming pared 4 bases from V and 1 base from J, leaving 17 bases between.